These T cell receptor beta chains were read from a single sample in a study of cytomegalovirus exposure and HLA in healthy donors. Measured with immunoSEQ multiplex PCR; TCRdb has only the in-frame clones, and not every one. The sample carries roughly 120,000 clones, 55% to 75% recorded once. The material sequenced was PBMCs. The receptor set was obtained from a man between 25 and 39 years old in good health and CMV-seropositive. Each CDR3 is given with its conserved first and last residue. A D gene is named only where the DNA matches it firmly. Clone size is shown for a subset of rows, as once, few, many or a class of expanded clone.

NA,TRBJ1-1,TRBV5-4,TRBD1,TGTGCCAGCAGCTTGGCAGGACAGGGAATGAACACTGAAGCTTTCTTT,CASSLAGQGMNTEAFF
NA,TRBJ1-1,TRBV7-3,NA,TGTGCCAGCAGCCTATCGGACAGCTTGAACACTGAAGCTTTCTTT,CASSLSDSLNTEAFF
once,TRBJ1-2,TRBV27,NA,TGTGCCAGCAGCCGTACAACCTACTATGGCTACACCTTC,CASSRTTYYGYTF
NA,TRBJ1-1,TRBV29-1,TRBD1,TGCAGCGTTCAGGGGGCTATAGCTTTCTTT,CSVQGAIAFF
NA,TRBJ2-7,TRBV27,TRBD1,TGTGCCAGCAGTATAAGACAGGGTGTTCGCTACGAGCAGTACTTC,CASSIRQGVRYEQYF
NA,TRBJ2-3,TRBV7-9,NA,TGTGCCAGCAGCTTAGTAGAGGGAGATACGCAGTATTTT,CASSLVEGDTQYF
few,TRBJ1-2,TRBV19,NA,TGTGCCAGTAGTACATCCTGGACACTAACAAGGGGCTACACCTTC,CASSTSWTLTRGYTF
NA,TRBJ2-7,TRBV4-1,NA,TGCGCCAGCAGCCAAGATTACAGTAAACACTACGAGCAGTACTTC,CASSQDYSKHYEQYF
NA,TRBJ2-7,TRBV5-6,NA,TGTGCCAGCAGCTTGGTAGACAGGTCGAGCTCCTACGAGCAGTACTTC,CASSLVDRSSSYEQYF
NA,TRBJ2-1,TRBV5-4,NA,TGTGCCAGCTATTCAGGCTGGGTTGAGAATGAGCAGTTCTTC,CASYSGWVENEQFF
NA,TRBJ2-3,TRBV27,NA,TGTGCCAGCAGTTGGGGCCCTAGCACAGATACGCAGTATTTT,CASSWGPSTDTQYF
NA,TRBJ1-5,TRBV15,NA,TGTGCCACCAGCAGAGGCCCCCGGCAGGCTAGCAATCAGCCCCAGCATTTT,CATSRGPRQASNQPQHF
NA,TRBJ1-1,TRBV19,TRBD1,TGTGCCAGTAGTACCCCGGGACAGGGATCGAAGGTAGCTTTCTTT,CASSTPGQGSKVAFF
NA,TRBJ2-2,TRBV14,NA,TGTGCCAGCAGCCAGTTTTTGAGCGCCGGGGAGCTGTTTTTT,CASSQFLSAGELFF
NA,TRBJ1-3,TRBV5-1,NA,TGCGCCAGCAGCTTGGACAGCCTGGAAAGCACCATATATTTT,CASSLDSLESTIYF
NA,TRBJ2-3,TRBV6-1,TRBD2,TGTGCCAGCAGTGAGAGGGGACTAGTTTCAGATACGCAGTATTTT,CASSERGLVSDTQYF
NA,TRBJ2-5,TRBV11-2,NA,TGTGCCAGCAGCTTAGGGGCCCAAGAGACCCAGTACTTC,CASSLGAQETQYF
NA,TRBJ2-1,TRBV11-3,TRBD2,TGTGCCAGCAGCTTCCTGGGTTGGCGGGAGGGTGTTGAGCAGTTCTTC,CASSFLGWREGVEQFF
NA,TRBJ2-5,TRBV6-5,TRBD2,TGTGCCAGCAGTTACGGCGCGGGGAGGGGACAAGAGACCCAGTACTTC,CASSYGAGRGQETQYF
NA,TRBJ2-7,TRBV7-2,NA,TGTGCCAGCAGCCATCGAACGGGTGCTAGCTACGAGCAGTACTTC,CASSHRTGASYEQYF
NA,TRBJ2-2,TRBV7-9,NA,TGTGCCAGCAGCAACCGGGGATCGAACACCGGGGAGCTGTTTTTT,CASSNRGSNTGELFF
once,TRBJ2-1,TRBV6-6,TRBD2,TGTGCCAGCCTACCGGCTAGCGGGATAAATGAGCAGTTCTTC,CASLPASGINEQFF
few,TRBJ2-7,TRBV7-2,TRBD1,TGTGCCAGCAGTCGGGGCAGGGGGCATCCCTACGAGCAGTACTTC,CASSRGRGHPYEQYF
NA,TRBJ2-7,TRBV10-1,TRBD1,TGCGCCAGCAGTCGGTGCTACAGGGGGCAGGACTACGAGCAGTACTTC,CASSRCYRGQDYEQYF
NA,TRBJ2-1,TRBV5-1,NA,TGCGCCAGCAGCCTGGAGGTCGGGAGTACGAATGAGCAGTTCTTC,CASSLEVGSTNEQFF
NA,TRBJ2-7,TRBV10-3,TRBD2,TGTGCCACCGATCCAGCGGGAGGCTACGAGCAGTACTTC,CATDPAGGYEQYF
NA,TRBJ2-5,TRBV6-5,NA,TGTGCCAGCAGTTACTCAGGGGACCAAGAGACCCAGTACTTC,CASSYSGDQETQYF
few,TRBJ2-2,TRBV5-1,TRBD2,TGCGCCAGCAGCCGGCTCCCTAGCGGGAGTGGTGCCGGGGAGCTGTTTTTT,CASSRLPSGSGAGELFF